This section outlines one T cell receptor beta chain sequence together with its context. The V gene's germline CDR1 is SGHRS and CDR2 YFSETQ. Trimming took 2 bases from V and 6 from J, leaving 9 bases between them. The CDR3 has 13 amino acids. These data are taken from a study of shared clonotypes between healthy human individuals. The study drew its donors from healthy HIV-negative adults without recent acute infections or vaccinations. An assay was performed, and its level was deep. The genomic DNA of each subset was split evenly across several immunoSEQ plates. Profiled with immunoSEQ multiplex PCR; TCRdb holds only in-frame clones, not every one. The table includes 2,500,000 or so clones, over 85% detected once.

The sample comprised naive CD4+ T cells from PBMCs. Subset noted: CD45RA+ positively selected. The chain recombines TRBV5-1 with TRBJ2-1; tentative D call: TRBD2 (5 bases). This TCR derives from a man younger than 30 in good health. Some clones in this sample may be carry-over from other donors' samples. CDR3 loop: CASSFGSPNEQFF. The DNA for the CDR3 is TGCGCCAGCAGCTTTGGGAGCCCCAATGAGCAGTTCTTC.